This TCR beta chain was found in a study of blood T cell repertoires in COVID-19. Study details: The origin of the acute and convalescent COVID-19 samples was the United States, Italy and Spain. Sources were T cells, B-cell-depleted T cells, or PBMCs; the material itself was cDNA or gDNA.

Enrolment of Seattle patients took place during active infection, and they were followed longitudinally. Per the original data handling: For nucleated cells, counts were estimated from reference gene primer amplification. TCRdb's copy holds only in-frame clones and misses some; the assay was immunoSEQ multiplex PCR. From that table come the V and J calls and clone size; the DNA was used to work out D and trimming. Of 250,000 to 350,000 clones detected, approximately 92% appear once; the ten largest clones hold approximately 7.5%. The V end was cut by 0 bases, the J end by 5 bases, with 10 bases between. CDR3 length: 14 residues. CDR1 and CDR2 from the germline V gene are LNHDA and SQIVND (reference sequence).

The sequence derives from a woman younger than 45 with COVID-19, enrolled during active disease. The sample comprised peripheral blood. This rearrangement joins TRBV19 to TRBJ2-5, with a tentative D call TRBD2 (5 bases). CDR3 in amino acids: CASSIDEGGETQYF. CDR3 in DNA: TGTGCCAGTAGTATAGATGAGGGCGGCGAGACCCAGTACTTC.